This T cell receptor (beta chain) comes out of a study of breast tumors, draining lymph nodes, adjacent tissues. This clonotype was observed many times. The junction departs from germline at one end; a sequencing error may be responsible. The CDR3 sequence is 17 residues long. The V gene's germline CDR1 is KGHSH and CDR2 LQKENI. TCRdb called the multiplex PCR reads again in MiXCR, with one record for every CDR3 protein. Of 20,000 to 25,000 distinct CDR3 sequences listed, around 50% are singletons. This sequence was found in a female donor with breast cancer. Some clones in this sample may be carry-over from other donors' samples. Sequencing was carried out using breast tumor tissue. V is TRBV18 and J is TRBJ2-1; 9 bases align to TRBD2. The CDR3 protein is CASSPISSGSKWARDGF. The CDR3 DNA is TGTGCCAGCTCACCTATAAGTAGCGGGAGCAAGTGGGCCCGAGATGGCTTC.